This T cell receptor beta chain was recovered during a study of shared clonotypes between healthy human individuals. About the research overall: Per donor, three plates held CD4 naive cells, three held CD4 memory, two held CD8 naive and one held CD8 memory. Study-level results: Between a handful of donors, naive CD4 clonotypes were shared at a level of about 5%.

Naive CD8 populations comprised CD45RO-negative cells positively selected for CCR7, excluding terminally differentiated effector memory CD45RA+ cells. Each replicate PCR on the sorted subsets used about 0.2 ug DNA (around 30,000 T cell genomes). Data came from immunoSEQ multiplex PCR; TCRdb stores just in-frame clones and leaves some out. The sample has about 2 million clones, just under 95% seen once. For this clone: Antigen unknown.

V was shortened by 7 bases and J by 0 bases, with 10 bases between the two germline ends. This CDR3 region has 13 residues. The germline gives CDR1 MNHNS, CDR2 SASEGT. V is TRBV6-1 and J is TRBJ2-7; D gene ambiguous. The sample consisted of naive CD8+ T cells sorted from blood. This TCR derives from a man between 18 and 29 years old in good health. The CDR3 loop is CASTLRSSYEQYF. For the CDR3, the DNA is TGTGCCAGCACCCTCAGGAGCTCCTACGAGCAGTACTTC.